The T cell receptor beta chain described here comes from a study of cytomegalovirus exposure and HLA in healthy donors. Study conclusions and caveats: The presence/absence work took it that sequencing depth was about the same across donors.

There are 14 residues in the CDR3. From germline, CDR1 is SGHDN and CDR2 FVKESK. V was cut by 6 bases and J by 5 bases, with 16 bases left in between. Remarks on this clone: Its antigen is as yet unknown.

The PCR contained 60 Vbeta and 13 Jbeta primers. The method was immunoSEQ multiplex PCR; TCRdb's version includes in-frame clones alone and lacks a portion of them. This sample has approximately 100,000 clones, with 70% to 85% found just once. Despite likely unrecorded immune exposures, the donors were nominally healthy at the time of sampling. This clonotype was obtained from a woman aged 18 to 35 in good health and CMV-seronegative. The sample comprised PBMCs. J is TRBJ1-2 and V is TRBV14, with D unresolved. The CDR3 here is CASSHGRGGYGYTF. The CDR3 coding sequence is TGTGCCAGCAGTCACGGACGGGGAGGATATGGCTACACCTTC.